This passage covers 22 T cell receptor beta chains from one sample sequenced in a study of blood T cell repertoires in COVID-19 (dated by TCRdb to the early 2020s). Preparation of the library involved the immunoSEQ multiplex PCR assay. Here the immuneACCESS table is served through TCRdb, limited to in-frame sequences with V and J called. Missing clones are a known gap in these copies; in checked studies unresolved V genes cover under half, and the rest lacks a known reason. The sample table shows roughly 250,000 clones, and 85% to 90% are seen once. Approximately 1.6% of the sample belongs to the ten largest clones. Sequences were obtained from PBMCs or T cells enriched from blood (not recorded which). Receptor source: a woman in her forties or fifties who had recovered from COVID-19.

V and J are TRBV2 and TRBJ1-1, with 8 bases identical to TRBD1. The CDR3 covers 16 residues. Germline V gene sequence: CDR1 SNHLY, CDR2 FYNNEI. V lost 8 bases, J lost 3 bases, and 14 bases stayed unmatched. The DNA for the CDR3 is TGTGCCAGCCACAGACCCCCGGACAGGGTGGACACTGAAGCTTTCTTT. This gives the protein CASHRPPDRVDTEAFF.

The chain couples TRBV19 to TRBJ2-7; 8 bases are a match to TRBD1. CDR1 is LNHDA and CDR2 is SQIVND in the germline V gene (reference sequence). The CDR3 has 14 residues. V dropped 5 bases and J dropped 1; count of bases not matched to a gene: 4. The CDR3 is CASSPRQGSYEQYF. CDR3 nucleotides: TGTGCCAGTAGTCCCCGACAGGGGTCCTACGAGCAGTACTTC.

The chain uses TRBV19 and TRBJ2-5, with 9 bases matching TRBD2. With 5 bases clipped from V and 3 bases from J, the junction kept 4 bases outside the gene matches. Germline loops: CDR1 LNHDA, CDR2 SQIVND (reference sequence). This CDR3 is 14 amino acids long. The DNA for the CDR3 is TGTGCCAGTAGTCCGGGACTAGCCGAAGAGACCCAGTACTTC. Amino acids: CASSPGLAEETQYF.

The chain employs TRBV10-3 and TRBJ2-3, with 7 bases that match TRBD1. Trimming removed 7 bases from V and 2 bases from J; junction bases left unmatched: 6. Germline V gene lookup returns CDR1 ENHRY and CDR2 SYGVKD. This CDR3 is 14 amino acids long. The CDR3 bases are TGTGCCATCAATACAGGGGAGACCACAGATACGCAGTATTTT. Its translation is CAINTGETTDTQYF.

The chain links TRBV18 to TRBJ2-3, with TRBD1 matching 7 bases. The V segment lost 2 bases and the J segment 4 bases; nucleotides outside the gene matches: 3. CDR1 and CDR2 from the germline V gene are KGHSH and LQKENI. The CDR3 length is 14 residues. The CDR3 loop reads CASSPNRGADTQYF. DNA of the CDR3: TGTGCCAGCTCACCAAACAGGGGCGCAGATACGCAGTATTTT.

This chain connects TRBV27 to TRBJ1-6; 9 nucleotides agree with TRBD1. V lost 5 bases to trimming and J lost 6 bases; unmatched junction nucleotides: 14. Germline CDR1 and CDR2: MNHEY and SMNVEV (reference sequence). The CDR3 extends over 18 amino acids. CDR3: CASSARPERTGANSPLHF. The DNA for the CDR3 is TGTGCCAGCAGTGCGAGGCCGGAACGGACAGGGGCTAATTCACCCCTCCACTTT.

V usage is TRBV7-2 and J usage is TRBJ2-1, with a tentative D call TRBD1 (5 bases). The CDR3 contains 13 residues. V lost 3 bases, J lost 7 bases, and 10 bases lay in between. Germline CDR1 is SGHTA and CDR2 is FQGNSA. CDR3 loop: CASSFSRGNEQFF. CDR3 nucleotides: TGTGCCAGCAGCTTCTCAAGGGGTAATGAGCAGTTCTTC.

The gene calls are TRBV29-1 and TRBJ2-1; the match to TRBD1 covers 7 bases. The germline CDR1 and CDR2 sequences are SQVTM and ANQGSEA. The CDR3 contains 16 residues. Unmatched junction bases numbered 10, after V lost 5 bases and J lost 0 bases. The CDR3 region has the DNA TGCAGCGTTAGGCACAGGGGACCTTACTCCTACAATGAGCAGTTCTTC. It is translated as CSVRHRGPYSYNEQFF.

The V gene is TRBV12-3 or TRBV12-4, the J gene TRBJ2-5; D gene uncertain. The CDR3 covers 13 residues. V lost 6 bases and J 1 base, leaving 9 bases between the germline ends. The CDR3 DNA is TGTGCCAGCAGCCCACCTATCCAAGAGACCCAGTACTTC. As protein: CASSPPIQETQYF.

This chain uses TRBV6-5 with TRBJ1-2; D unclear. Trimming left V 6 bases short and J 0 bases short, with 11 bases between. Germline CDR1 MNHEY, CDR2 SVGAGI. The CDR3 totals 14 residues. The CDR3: CASRERQSNYGYTF. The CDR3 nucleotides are TGTGCCAGCAGGGAGCGGCAGTCTAACTATGGCTACACCTTC.

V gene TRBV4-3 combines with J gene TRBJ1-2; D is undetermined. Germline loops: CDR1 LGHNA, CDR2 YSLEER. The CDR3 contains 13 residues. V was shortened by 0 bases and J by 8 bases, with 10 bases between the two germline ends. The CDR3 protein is CASSQEDGRGYTF. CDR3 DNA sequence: TGCGCCAGCAGCCAAGAGGATGGGCGAGGCTACACCTTC.

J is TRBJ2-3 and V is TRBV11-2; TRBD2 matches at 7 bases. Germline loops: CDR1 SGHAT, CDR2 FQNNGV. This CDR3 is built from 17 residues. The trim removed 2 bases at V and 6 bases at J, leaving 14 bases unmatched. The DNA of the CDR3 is TGTGCCAGCAGCTTACCGCCCTTGGCGGGAGTGGGGGATACGCAGTATTTT. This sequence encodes CASSLPPLAGVGDTQYF.

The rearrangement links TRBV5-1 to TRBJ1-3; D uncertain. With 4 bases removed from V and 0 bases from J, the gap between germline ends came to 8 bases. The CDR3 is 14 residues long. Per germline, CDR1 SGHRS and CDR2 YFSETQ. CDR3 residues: CASSTSGSGNTIYF. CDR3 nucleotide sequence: TGCGCCAGCAGCACCAGCGGCTCTGGAAACACCATATATTTT.

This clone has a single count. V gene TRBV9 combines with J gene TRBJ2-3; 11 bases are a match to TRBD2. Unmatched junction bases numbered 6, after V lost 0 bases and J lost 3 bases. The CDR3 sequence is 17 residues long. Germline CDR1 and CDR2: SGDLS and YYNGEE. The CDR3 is CASSVAAGLAVTDTQYF. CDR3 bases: TGTGCCAGCAGCGTAGCCGCGGGACTAGCGGTAACAGATACGCAGTATTTT.

CDR3 DNA: TGTGCCAGTAGTAGCGGGGCCTCCTACGAGCAGTACTTC. Translating it yields CASSSGASYEQYF. The rearrangement joins TRBV19 to TRBJ2-7, with D tentatively TRBD2 (6 bases). Trimming cost V 4 bases and J 0 bases, with 7 bases left between them. From germline, CDR1 is LNHDA and CDR2 SQIVND (reference sequence). The length of the CDR3 is 13 residues.

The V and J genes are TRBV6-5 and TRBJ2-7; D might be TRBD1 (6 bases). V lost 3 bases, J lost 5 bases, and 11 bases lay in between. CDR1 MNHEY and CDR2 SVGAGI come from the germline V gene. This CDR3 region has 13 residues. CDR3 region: CASSYVGADEQYF. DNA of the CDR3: TGTGCCAGCAGTTATGTGGGGGCTGACGAGCAGTACTTC.

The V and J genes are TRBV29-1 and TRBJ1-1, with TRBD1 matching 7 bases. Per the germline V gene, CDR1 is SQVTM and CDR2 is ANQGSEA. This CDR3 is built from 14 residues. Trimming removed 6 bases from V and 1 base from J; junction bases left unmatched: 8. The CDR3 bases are TGCAGCGTAGTTGACCGGGACAGGAACACTGAAGCTTTCTTT. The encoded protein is CSVVDRDRNTEAFF.

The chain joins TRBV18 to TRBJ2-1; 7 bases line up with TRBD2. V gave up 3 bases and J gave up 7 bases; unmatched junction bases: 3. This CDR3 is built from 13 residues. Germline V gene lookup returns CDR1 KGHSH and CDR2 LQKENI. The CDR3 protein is CASSPDGGNEQFF. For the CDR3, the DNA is TGTGCCAGCTCACCGGACGGGGGGAATGAGCAGTTCTTC.

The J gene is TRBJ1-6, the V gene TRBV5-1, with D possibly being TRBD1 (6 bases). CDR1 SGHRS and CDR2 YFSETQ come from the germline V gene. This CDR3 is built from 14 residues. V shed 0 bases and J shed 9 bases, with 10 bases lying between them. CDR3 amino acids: CASSLEGVASPLHF. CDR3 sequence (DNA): TGCGCCAGCAGCTTGGAGGGGGTTGCTTCACCCCTCCACTTT.

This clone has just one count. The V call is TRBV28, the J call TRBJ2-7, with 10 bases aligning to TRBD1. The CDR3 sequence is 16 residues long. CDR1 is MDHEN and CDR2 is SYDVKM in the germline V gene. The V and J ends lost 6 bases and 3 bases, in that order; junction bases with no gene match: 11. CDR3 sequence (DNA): TGTGCCAGCAGCCGTCCGCGGGACAGGGGAAACTACGAGCAGTACTTC. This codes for CASSRPRDRGNYEQYF. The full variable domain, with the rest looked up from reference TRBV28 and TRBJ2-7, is DVKVTQSSRYLVKRTGEKVFLECVQDMDHENMFWYRQDPGLGLRLIYFSYDVKMKEKGDIPEGYSVSREKKERFSLILESASTNQTSMYLCASSRPRDRGNYEQYFGPGTRLTVT.

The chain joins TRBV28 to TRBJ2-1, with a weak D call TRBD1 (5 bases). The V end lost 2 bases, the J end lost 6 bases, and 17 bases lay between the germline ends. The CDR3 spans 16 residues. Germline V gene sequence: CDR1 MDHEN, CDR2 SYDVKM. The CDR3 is CASSLQGHVGGNEQFF. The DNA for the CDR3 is TGTGCCAGCAGTTTACAGGGCCACGTCGGCGGCAATGAGCAGTTCTTC.

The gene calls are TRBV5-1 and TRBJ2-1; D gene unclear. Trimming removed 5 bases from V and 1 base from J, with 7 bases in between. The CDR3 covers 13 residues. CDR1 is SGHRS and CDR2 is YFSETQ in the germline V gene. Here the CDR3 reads CASRAVSYNEQFF. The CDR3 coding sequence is TGCGCCAGCAGGGCGGTATCCTACAATGAGCAGTTCTTC.